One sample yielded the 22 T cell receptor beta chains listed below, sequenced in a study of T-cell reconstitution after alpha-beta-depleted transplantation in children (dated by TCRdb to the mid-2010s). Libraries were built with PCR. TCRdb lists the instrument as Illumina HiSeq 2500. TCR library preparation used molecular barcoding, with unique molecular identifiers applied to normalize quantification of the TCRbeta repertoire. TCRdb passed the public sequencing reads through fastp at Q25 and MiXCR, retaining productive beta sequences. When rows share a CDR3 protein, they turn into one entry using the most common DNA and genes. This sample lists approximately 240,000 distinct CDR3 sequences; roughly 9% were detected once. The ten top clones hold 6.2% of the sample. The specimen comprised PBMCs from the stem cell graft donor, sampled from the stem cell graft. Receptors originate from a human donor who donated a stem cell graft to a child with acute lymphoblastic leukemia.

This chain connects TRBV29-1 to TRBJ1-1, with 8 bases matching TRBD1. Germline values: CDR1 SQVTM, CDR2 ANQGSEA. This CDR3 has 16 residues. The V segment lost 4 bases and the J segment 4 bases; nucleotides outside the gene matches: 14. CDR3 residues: CSVAIAGGGSSTEAFF. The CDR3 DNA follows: TGCAGCGTTGCGATCGCAGGGGGCGGATCGAGCACTGAAGCTTTCTTT.

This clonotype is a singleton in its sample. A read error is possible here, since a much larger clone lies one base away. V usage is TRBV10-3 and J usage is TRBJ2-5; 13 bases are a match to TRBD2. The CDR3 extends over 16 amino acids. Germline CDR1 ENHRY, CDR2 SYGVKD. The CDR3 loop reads CAISEPGLAGKETRYF. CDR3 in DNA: TGTGCCATCAGTGAGCCGGGACTAGCGGGGAAAGAGACCCGGTACTTC.

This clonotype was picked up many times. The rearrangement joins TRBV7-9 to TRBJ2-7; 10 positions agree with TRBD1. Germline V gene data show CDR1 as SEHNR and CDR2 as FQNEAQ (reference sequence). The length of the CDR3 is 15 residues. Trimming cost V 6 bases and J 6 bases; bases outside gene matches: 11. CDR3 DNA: TGTGCCAGCAGTCCCCTTGGGACAGGGGTAAGCGAGCAGTACTTC. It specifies CASSPLGTGVSEQYF.

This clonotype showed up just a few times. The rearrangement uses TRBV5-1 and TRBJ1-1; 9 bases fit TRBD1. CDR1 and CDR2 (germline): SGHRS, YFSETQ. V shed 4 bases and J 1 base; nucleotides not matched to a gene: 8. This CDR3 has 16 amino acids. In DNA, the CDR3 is TGCGCCAGCAGCCTCGGGCTGGGACAGGGGAACACTGAAGCTTTCTTT. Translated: CASSLGLGQGNTEAFF.

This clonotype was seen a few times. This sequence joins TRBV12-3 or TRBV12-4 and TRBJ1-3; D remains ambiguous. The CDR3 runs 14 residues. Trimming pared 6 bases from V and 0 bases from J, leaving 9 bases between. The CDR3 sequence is CASRREFSGNTIYF. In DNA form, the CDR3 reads TGTGCCAGCAGAAGGGAATTCTCTGGAAACACCATATATTTT.

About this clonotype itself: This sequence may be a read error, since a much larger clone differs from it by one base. CDR3: CASTSVQGRFTEAFF. CDR3 DNA sequence: TGTGCCAGCACCTCGGTACAGGGGAGATTCACTGAAGCTTTCTTT. This chain joins TRBV12-3 or TRBV12-4 and TRBJ1-1; 7 bases align to TRBD1. With 7 bases clipped from V and 4 bases from J, the junction kept 12 bases outside the gene matches. This CDR3 has 15 amino acids.

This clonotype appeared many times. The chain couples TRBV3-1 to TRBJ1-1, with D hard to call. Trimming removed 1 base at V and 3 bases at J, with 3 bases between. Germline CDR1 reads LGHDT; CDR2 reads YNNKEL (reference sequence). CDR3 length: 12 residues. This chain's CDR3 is CASSQVYTEAFF. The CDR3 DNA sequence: TGTGCCAGCAGCCAAGTATACACTGAAGCTTTCTTT.

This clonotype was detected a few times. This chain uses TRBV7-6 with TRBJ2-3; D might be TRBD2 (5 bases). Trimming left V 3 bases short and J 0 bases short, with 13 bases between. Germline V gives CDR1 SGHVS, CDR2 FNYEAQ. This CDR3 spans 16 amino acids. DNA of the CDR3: TGTGCCAGCAGCTTGATTGGGCTAGCTAGCACAGATACGCAGTATTTT. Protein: CASSLIGLASTDTQYF.

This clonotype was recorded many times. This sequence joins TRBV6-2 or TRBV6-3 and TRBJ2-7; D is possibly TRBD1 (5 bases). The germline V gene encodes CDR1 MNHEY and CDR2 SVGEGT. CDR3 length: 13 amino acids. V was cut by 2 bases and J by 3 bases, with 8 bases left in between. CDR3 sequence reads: CASSYQGYYEQYF. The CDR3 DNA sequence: TGTGCCAGCAGTTACCAGGGCTACTACGAGCAGTACTTC.

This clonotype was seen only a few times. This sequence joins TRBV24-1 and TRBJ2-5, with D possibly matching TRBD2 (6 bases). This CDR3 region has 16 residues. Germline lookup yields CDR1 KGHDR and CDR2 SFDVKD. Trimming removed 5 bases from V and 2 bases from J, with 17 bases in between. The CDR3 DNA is TGTGCCACCAGTGGGGGGGTTTGGGGTACACAAGAGACCCAGTACTTC. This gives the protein CATSGGVWGTQETQYF.

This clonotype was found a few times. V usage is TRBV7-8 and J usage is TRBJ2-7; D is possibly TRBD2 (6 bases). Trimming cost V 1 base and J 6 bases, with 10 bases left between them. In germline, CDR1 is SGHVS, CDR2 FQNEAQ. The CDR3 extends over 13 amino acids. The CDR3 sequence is CASSLEAGTEQYF. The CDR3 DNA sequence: TGTGCCAGCAGCTTAGAGGCGGGGACCGAGCAGTACTTC.

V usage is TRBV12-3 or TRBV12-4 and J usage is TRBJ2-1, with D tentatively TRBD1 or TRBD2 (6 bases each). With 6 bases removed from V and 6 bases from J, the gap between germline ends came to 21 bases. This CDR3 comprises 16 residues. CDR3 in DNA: TGTGCCAGCAGCCGAAATCTCGGGGGCTCCGTCAATGAGCAGTTCTTC. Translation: CASSRNLGGSVNEQFF.

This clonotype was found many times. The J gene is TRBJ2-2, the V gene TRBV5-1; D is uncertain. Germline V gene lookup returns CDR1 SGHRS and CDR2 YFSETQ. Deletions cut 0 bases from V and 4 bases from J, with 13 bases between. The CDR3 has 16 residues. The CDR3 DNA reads TGCGCCAGCAGCTTGGCCGAGTTGGGTCTCACCGGGGAGCTGTTTTTT. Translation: CASSLAELGLTGELFF.

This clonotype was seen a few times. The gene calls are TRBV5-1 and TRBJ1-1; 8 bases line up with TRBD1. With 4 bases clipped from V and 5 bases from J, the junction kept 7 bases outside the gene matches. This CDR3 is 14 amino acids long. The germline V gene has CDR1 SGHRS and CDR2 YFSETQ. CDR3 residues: CASSLDRAVTEAFF. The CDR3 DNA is TGCGCCAGCAGCCTGGACAGGGCGGTTACTGAAGCTTTCTTT.

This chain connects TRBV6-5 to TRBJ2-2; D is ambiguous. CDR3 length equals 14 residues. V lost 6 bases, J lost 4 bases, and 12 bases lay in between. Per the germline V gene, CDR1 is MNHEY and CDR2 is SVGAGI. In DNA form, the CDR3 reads TGTGCCAGCAGCTACCTTGGCCGCACCGGGGAGCTGTTTTTT. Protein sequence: CASSYLGRTGELFF.

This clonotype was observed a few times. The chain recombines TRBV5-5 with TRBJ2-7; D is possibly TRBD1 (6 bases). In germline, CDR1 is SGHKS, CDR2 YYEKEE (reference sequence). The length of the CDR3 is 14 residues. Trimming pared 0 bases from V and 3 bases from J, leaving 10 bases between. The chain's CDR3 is CASSLVGGNYEQYF. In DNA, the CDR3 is TGTGCCAGCAGCTTGGTAGGGGGAAACTACGAGCAGTACTTC.

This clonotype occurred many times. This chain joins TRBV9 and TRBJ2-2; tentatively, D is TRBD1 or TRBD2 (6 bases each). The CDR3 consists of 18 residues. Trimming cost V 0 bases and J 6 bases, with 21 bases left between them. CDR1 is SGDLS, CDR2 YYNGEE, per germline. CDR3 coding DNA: TGTGCCAGCAGCGTAGCCCTCCACGGAACAGGGAGGTCCGGGGAGCTGTTTTTT. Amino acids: CASSVALHGTGRSGELFF. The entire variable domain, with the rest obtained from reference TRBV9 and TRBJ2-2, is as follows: DSGVTQTPKHLITATGQRVTLRCSPRSGDLSVYWYQQSLDQGLQFLIQYYNGEERAKGNILERFSAQQFPDLHSELNLSSLELGDSALYFCASSVALHGTGRSGELFFGEGSRLTVL.

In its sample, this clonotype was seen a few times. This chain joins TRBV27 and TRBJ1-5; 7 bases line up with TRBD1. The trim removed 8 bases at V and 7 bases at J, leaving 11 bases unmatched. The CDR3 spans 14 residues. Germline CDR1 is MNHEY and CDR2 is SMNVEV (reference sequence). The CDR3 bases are TGTGCCAGCGCTGCGGCAGGGGGGCCCCAGCCCCAGCATTTT. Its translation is CASAAAGGPQPQHF.

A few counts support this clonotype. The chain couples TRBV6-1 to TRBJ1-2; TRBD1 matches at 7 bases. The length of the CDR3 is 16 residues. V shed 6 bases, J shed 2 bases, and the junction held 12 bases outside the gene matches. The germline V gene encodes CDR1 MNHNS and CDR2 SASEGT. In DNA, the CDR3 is TGTGCCAGCAGCTTTATTGGGACAGAGGGGAACTATGGCTACACCTTC. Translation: CASSFIGTEGNYGYTF.

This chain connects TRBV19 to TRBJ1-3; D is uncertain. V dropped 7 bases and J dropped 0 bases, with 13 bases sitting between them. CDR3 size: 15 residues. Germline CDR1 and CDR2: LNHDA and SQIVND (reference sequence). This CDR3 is CASTAQQSSGNTIYF. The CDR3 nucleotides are TGTGCCAGTACCGCACAGCAAAGCTCTGGAAACACCATATATTTT.

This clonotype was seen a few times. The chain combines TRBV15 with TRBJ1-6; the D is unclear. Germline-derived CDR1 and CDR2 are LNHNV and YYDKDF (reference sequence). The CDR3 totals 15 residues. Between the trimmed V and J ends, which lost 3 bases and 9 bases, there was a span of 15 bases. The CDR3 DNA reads TGTGCCACCAGCAGGTTTCCGTGGGCAGGTTCACCCCTCCACTTT. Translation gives CATSRFPWAGSPLHF.

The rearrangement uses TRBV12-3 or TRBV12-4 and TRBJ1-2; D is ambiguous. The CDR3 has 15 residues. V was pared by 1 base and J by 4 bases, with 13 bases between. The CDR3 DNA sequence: TGTGCCAGCAGTTTAGAGGGCCAGACCCCCTATGGCTACACCTTC. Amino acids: CASSLEGQTPYGYTF.